These 18 T cell receptor beta chains share one sample of origin, sequenced in a study of human T cells and chemical hapten exposure. TCRdb used MiXCR to reprocess the RACE reads, holding one entry per CDR3 protein. The repertoire has around 350,000 distinct CDR3 sequences, approximately 5.8% of them found once; the top ten carry approximately 8.2%. Noted time point: pre-sensitization, week 0. Documented treatment: therapeutic diphenylcyclopropenone sensitization with weekly scalp DPC. The input for sequencing was whole blood, taken in connection with sensitization to the hapten diphenylcyclopropenone (DPC). Receptors were obtained from a woman aged 18-29 years with alopecia areata. Some clones in this sample may be carry-over from other donors' samples.

In its sample, this clonotype was seen many times. This sequence joins TRBV12-3 or TRBV12-4 and TRBJ2-5; 13 bases map to TRBD2. The CDR3 length is 17 residues. J gave up 3 bases and V 1 base, and 5 bases lay outside the gene matches. The CDR3 DNA is TGTGCCAGCAGTTTAGGGACTAGCGGGGGTCTGGAAGAGACCCAGTACTTC. It codes for CASSLGTSGGLEETQYF.

This clonotype has just a few counts. The V and J genes are TRBV10-3 and TRBJ2-1; 10 nucleotides align to TRBD2. CDR3 size: 16 residues. CDR1 is ENHRY, CDR2 SYGVKD, per germline. V gave up 6 bases and J gave up 1 base; unmatched junction bases: 6. Here the CDR3 reads CAIRASGGRSYNEQFF. The CDR3 DNA sequence: TGTGCCATCAGGGCTAGCGGGGGACGATCCTACAATGAGCAGTTCTTC.

This clonotype was observed a few times. The rearrangement links TRBV2 to TRBJ1-5; no clear D gene. There are 14 residues in the CDR3. Germline V gives CDR1 SNHLY, CDR2 FYNNEI. V lost 9 bases to trimming and J lost 0 bases, with 12 bases between them. The CDR3 DNA sequence: TGTGCCAGTCGCGTGGGAGTTAGCAATCAGCCCCAGCATTTT. Protein: CASRVGVSNQPQHF.

This clonotype was detected only a few times. The chain links TRBV20-1 to TRBJ1-2, with D possibly matching TRBD1 (5 bases). V lost 6 bases to trimming and J lost 5 bases, with 13 bases between them. This CDR3 has 12 amino acids. Germline loops: CDR1 DFQATT, CDR2 SNEGSKA (reference sequence). The CDR3 nucleotides are TGCAGTGCCCGGGACGCTCTATATGGCTACACCTTC. Protein sequence: CSARDALYGYTF.

The chain employs TRBV3-1 and TRBJ1-1, with TRBD1 matching 9 bases. Germline trimming cut 1 base from V and 4 bases from J; bases unmatched to any gene: 10. The CDR3 runs to 17 residues. Germline loops: CDR1 LGHDT, CDR2 YNNKEL (reference sequence). CDR3 DNA: TGTGCCAGCAGCCAAGGGGCCCGGGACAGGGTAATCACTGAAGCTTTCTTT. Its protein product is CASSQGARDRVITEAFF.

V usage is TRBV7-2 and J usage is TRBJ2-7; D unclear. CDR3 length: 15 amino acids. V lost 2 bases, J lost 2 bases, and 13 bases lay in between. The germline V gene encodes CDR1 SGHTA and CDR2 FQGNSA. Here the CDR3 reads CASSLKGAWPYEQYF. CDR3 nucleotides: TGTGCCAGCAGCTTAAAAGGAGCTTGGCCCTACGAGCAGTACTTC. The full variable domain, its missing parts supplied by reference TRBV7-2 and TRBJ2-7, is GAGVSQSPSNKVTEKGKDVELRCDPISGHTALYWYRQSLGQGLEFLIYFQGNSAPDKSGLPSDRFSAERTGGSVSTLTIQRTQQEDSAVYLCASSLKGAWPYEQYFGPGTRLTVT.

This clonotype came up many times. The V gene is TRBV7-2, the J gene TRBJ1-2; 8 bases align to TRBD1. Trimming took 3 bases from V and 7 from J; bases not matched to a gene: 13. Per germline, CDR1 SGHTA and CDR2 FQGNSA. This CDR3 has 16 amino acids. The CDR3 loop reads CASSFRAGGAIGGYTF. DNA for the CDR3: TGTGCCAGCAGCTTTCGTGCAGGGGGCGCGATAGGTGGCTACACCTTC.

The chain recombines TRBV6-6 with TRBJ2-7; 8 bases align to TRBD1. Germline V gene sequence: CDR1 MNHNY, CDR2 SVGAGI (reference sequence). The CDR3 extends over 15 amino acids. With 4 bases clipped from V and 2 bases from J, the junction kept 7 bases outside the gene matches. The CDR3 region is CASSSGQGFPYEQYF. The CDR3 bases are TGTGCCAGCAGTTCAGGACAGGGTTTTCCCTACGAGCAGTACTTC.

This clonotype was detected only a few times. The rearrangement links TRBV15 to TRBJ1-2, with D tentatively TRBD1 (6 bases). The CDR3 consists of 15 residues. V was shortened by 0 bases and J by 3 bases, with 11 bases between the two germline ends. Germline-derived CDR1 and CDR2 are LNHNV and YYDKDF (reference sequence). This chain's CDR3 is CATSRDRGGYYGYTF. CDR3 in DNA: TGTGCCACCAGCAGAGACAGGGGCGGATACTATGGCTACACCTTC.

This clonotype was observed many times. The gene calls are TRBV20-1 and TRBJ1-5; no firm D call. The CDR3 is 12 amino acids. Germline V gene lookup returns CDR1 DFQATT and CDR2 SNEGSKA (reference sequence). V gave up 7 bases and J gave up 4 bases, with 11 bases separating them. CDR3 amino acids: CSVPKGNQPQHF. CDR3 coding DNA: TGCAGTGTGCCCAAAGGGAATCAGCCCCAGCATTTT.

The chain links TRBV28 to TRBJ1-4; TRBD1 is a possible D gene (5 bases). Trimming cost V 7 bases and J 13 bases, with 22 bases left between them. The length of the CDR3 is 14 residues. Germline V gene data show CDR1 as MDHEN and CDR2 as SYDVKM. The DNA of the CDR3 is TGTGCCAGCACCGAAGGCAGGGCGTGGGCCCGACTGTTTTTT. It yields the protein CASTEGRAWARLFF.

This rearrangement joins TRBV5-1 to TRBJ2-7, with TRBD1 matching over 7 bases. CDR3 length: 14 residues. Losses at the gene ends were 3 bases for V and 3 bases for J; bases not matched to a gene: 6. Germline CDR1 reads SGHRS; CDR2 reads YFSETQ. CDR3 amino acids: CASSSTGTVYEQYF. DNA of the CDR3: TGCGCCAGCAGCTCAACCGGGACAGTCTACGAGCAGTACTTC. Using reference TRBV5-1 and TRBJ2-7 for the parts outside the CDR3, the full variable domain is KAGVTQTPRYLIKTRGQQVTLSCSPISGHRSVSWYQQTPGQGLQFLFEYFSETQRNKGNFPGRFSGRQFSNSRSEMNVSTLELGDSALYLCASSSTGTVYEQYFGPGTRLTVT.

This clonotype was counted a few times. The CDR3 sequence is CASSLSTGGSPTQYF. CDR3 nucleotide sequence: TGTGCCAGCAGCTTAAGCACAGGGGGGTCCCCTACGCAGTATTTT. V and J are TRBV7-3 and TRBJ2-3; 8 bases are shared with TRBD1. The germline V gene encodes CDR1 SGHTA and CDR2 FQGTGA. J gave up 8 bases and V 1 base, and 8 bases lay outside the gene matches. The CDR3 spans 15 residues. Complete variable domain (other parts from reference TRBV7-3 and TRBJ2-3): GAGVSQTPSNKVTEKGKYVELRCDPISGHTALYWYRQSLGQGPEFLIYFQGTGAADDSGLPNDRFFAVRPEGSVSTLKIQRTERGDSAVYLCASSLSTGGSPTQYFGPGTRLTVL.

This clonotype was counted many times. This chain connects TRBV11-2 to TRBJ1-2; TRBD1 might be the D (5 bases). From germline, CDR1 is SGHAT and CDR2 FQNNGV. Between the trimmed V and J ends, which lost 5 bases and 8 bases, there was a span of 18 bases. The CDR3 runs to 14 residues. DNA of the CDR3: TGTGCCAGCAGCCCACGAAGTCGGGGGTTCGGCTACACCTTC. Translating gives CASSPRSRGFGYTF. The whole variable domain, filled in from reference TRBV11-2 and TRBJ1-2, reads EAGVAQSPRYKIIEKRQSVAFWCNPISGHATLYWYQQILGQGPKLLIQFQNNGVVDDSQLPKDRFSAERLKGVDSTLKIQPAKLEDSAVYLCASSPRSRGFGYTFGSGTRLTVV.

This clonotype was observed at least ten times. The rearrangement joins TRBV3-1 to TRBJ1-5; TRBD1 matches 9 bases. The CDR3 consists of 16 residues. J lost 5 bases, V lost 3 bases, and 8 bases had no gene match. Germline V gene lookup returns CDR1 LGHDT and CDR2 YNNKEL (reference sequence). The CDR3 coding sequence is TGTGCCAGCAGCCATCGCGCGGGACAGGGAGATCAGCCCCAGCATTTT. As protein: CASSHRAGQGDQPQHF.

The rearrangement links TRBV4-3 to TRBJ2-1; TRBD2 matches at 8 bases. The CDR3 consists of 15 residues. Germline loops: CDR1 LGHNA, CDR2 YSLEER. The V segment lost 1 base and the J segment 6 bases; nucleotides outside the gene matches: 5. The CDR3 spells CASSQGTGGRNEQFF. Written as DNA, the CDR3 is TGCGCCAGCAGCCAAGGAACGGGGGGGCGCAATGAGCAGTTCTTC.

This chain connects TRBV7-2 to TRBJ1-1; D might be TRBD1 (5 bases). This CDR3 has 15 residues. V lost 0 bases to trimming and J lost 1 base, with 9 bases between them. Per the germline V gene, CDR1 is SGHTA and CDR2 is FQGNSA. The CDR3 DNA reads as TGTGCCAGCAGCTTAGCCCTGACAGCGAACACTGAAGCTTTCTTT. Translated, it gives CASSLALTANTEAFF.

This clonotype was recorded many times. The chain combines TRBV7-8 with TRBJ2-2; D possibly corresponds to TRBD1 (5 bases). V lost 5 bases and J 1 base, leaving 14 bases between the germline ends. Germline assignment: CDR1 SGHVS and CDR2 FQNEAQ. The CDR3 has 16 amino acids. In DNA form, the CDR3 reads TGTGCCAGCAGCGTAGGGGTATCCGGGAACACCGGGGAGCTGTTTTTT. This codes for CASSVGVSGNTGELFF.